This TCR beta chain was captured in a study of blood T cell repertoires in COVID-19. Study context: Samples of COVID-19 (acute and convalescent) were obtained from the United States, Italy and Spain. The cDNA or gDNA used as material had been derived from T cells, B-cell-depleted T cells, or PBMCs.

Per the original methods: Estimation of nucleated cell counts relied on the amplification of reference gene primers. This table comes from immunoSEQ multiplex PCR, and its TCRdb copy is limited to in-frame clones, with some not included. From that table come the V and J calls and clone size; the DNA was used to work out D and trimming. The sample consists of around 100,000 clones, around 67% of them appearing once. V gave up 7 bases and J gave up 2 bases; unmatched junction bases: 10. The CDR3 has 15 amino acids. The germline V gene has CDR1 MNHEY and CDR2 SVGAGI. The source material was peripheral blood. V is TRBV6-5 and J is TRBJ2-7; 8 bases are shared with TRBD1. This receptor was obtained from a man in his 70s with COVID-19, enrolled during active disease. CDR3 coding DNA: TGTGCCAGCAACCCAAGACAGGGGCGAACCTACGAGCAGTACTTC. Its translation: CASNPRQGRTYEQYF.